Below, 20 T cell receptor beta chains from the same sample are listed, as sequenced in a study of T cell responses to AZD1222 COVID-19 vaccine. The repertoire was sequenced with immunoSEQ multiplex PCR; TCRdb's copy has only in-frame clones and lacks some. The data hold fewer than 180,000 clones, with 90% observed a single time. Sequencing used peripheral blood, obtained 28 days after the second AZD1222 dose. These TCRs come from an adult who received the AZD1222 COVID-19 vaccine.

V and J are TRBV28 and TRBJ1-1; 12 nucleotides match TRBD1. The length of the CDR3 is 18 residues. Germline lookup yields CDR1 MDHEN and CDR2 SYDVKM. Unmatched junction bases numbered 6, after V lost 1 base and J lost 0 bases. The DNA for the CDR3 is TGTGCCAGCAGTTTATCCCCGGGACAGGGGGCGATGAACACTGAAGCTTTCTTT. This gives the protein CASSLSPGQGAMNTEAFF.

The J gene is TRBJ1-1, the V gene TRBV5-1, with TRBD1 matching 8 bases. After removal of 4 bases from V and 0 bases from J, the junction contained 14 bases not matched to a gene. Germline V gene data show CDR1 as SGHRS and CDR2 as YFSETQ. CDR3 length: 18 amino acids. This CDR3 reads CASSHGPGGIVMNTEAFF. The CDR3 DNA sequence: TGCGCCAGCAGCCACGGTCCAGGGGGCATTGTAATGAACACTGAAGCTTTCTTT.

This chain uses TRBV9 with TRBJ1-1, with a tentative D call TRBD1 (6 bases). V lost 0 bases to trimming and J lost 0 bases, with 9 bases between them. The CDR3 loop spans 15 amino acids. Germline V gives CDR1 SGDLS, CDR2 YYNGEE. The CDR3 DNA reads as TGTGCCAGCAGCGTAGGGGGGGCTTTGAACACTGAAGCTTTCTTT. It yields the protein CASSVGGALNTEAFF.

The chain recombines TRBV19 with TRBJ1-2; D might be TRBD1 (5 bases). V gave up 4 bases and J gave up 4 bases, with 10 bases separating them. Germline V lookup: CDR1 LNHDA, CDR2 SQIVND (reference sequence). The CDR3 contains 13 residues. CDR3 sequence reads: CASSNRDLYGYTF. In nucleotides, the CDR3 is TGTGCCAGTAGTAATCGGGACCTCTATGGCTACACCTTC.

This chain connects TRBV5-5 to TRBJ2-1; D gene ambiguous. V shed 0 bases and J shed 0 bases, with 1 base lying between them. CDR1 and CDR2 (germline): SGHKS, YYEKEE (reference sequence). This CDR3 spans 13 amino acids. CDR3 nucleotide sequence: TGTGCCAGCAGCTTGGTCTCCTACAATGAGCAGTTCTTC. Translated, it gives CASSLVSYNEQFF.

The rearrangement joins TRBV30 to TRBJ1-1; 7 bases agree with TRBD1. The CDR3 runs 17 residues. V lost 3 bases to trimming and J lost 1 base; unmatched junction nucleotides: 14. The germline V gene has CDR1 GTSNPN and CDR2 SVGIG (reference sequence). The CDR3 DNA reads TGTGCCTGGAGCGGATCATTATACCGGGACAGGAACACTGAAGCTTTCTTT. Encoded protein: CAWSGSLYRDRNTEAFF. The full variable domain, rest sourced from reference TRBV30 and TRBJ1-1, is SQTIHQWPATLVQPVGSPLSLECTVEGTSNPNLYWYRQAAGRGLQLLFYSVGIGQISSEVPQNLSASRPQDRQFILSSKKLLLSDSGFYLCAWSGSLYRDRNTEAFFGQGTRLTVV.

The chain recombines TRBV19 with TRBJ2-1; 11 positions agree with TRBD1. This CDR3 has 17 amino acids. J lost 4 bases, V lost 0 bases, and 5 bases had no gene match. Germline V lookup: CDR1 LNHDA, CDR2 SQIVND (reference sequence). CDR3 region: CASSIDYGQGAYNEQFF. CDR3 DNA: TGTGCCAGTAGTATAGATTACGGACAGGGGGCATACAATGAGCAGTTCTTC.

The chain has TRBV2 and TRBJ1-1, with D unresolved. Germline CDR1 and CDR2: SNHLY and FYNNEI. The CDR3 spans 11 residues. The V gene lost 5 bases and the J gene lost 10 bases, with 11 bases spanning the gap. The CDR3 here is CASSTSTSAFF. DNA for the CDR3: TGTGCCAGCAGTACCTCTACGTCAGCTTTCTTT.

The chain links TRBV30 to TRBJ1-2; TRBD1 matches at 7 bases. There are 15 residues in the CDR3. V lost 2 bases, J lost 5 bases, and 11 bases stayed unmatched. Germline values: CDR1 GTSNPN, CDR2 SVGIG (reference sequence). CDR3 in amino acids: CAWSLQQRGPYGYTF. Written as DNA, the CDR3 is TGTGCCTGGAGTTTACAGCAAAGGGGGCCGTATGGCTACACCTTC. Using reference TRBV30 and TRBJ1-2 for the parts outside the CDR3, the full variable domain is SQTIHQWPATLVQPVGSPLSLECTVEGTSNPNLYWYRQAAGRGLQLLFYSVGIGQISSEVPQNLSASRPQDRQFILSSKKLLLSDSGFYLCAWSLQQRGPYGYTFGSGTRLTVV.

The rearrangement uses TRBV21-1 and TRBJ1-5. TRBV21-1 represents a pseudogene. This CDR3 is built from 14 residues. The CDR3 region has the DNA TGTGCCAGCGGAAGGGACCAGAGCAATCAGCCCCAGCATTTT. Protein product: CASGRDQSNQPQHF.

This clone was detected a few times. The chain carries TRBV7-9 and TRBJ1-4; D gene unclear. The V gene lost 5 bases and the J gene lost 5 bases, with 9 bases spanning the gap. From germline, CDR1 is SEHNR and CDR2 FQNEAQ (reference sequence). This CDR3 spans 13 amino acids. The CDR3 sequence is CASSQESNEKLFF. The CDR3 nucleotides read TGTGCCAGCAGCCAAGAGTCAAATGAAAAACTGTTTTTT.

This clone was seen just once. This rearrangement joins TRBV14 to TRBJ1-3; no clear D. CDR3 size: 14 residues. Germline V lookup: CDR1 SGHDN, CDR2 FVKESK. V was shortened by 3 bases and J by 0 bases, with 6 bases between the two germline ends. The CDR3 nucleotides are TGTGCCAGCAGCCAGTGGGTCTCTGGAAACACCATATATTTT. Amino acids: CASSQWVSGNTIYF.

This rearrangement joins TRBV2 to TRBJ1-3; weak D call: TRBD1 (5 bases). Germline-derived CDR1 and CDR2 are SNHLY and FYNNEI. The CDR3 has 15 residues. V lost 6 bases to trimming and J lost 3 bases, with 15 bases between them. The CDR3 region is CASRDRGVVGNTIYF. CDR3 coding DNA: TGTGCCAGCAGGGACCGAGGGGTAGTTGGAAACACCATATATTTT.

The V call is TRBV15, the J call TRBJ2-1, with D maybe TRBD2 (6 bases). With 1 base removed from V and 8 bases from J, the gap between germline ends came to 21 bases. The germline V gene has CDR1 LNHNV and CDR2 YYDKDF (reference sequence). The CDR3 consists of 17 residues. In DNA, the CDR3 is TGTGCCACCAGCAGAGGTTTGGGGACTCCCGTTTGGGATGAGCAGTTCTTC. Its translation: CATSRGLGTPVWDEQFF.

The V gene is TRBV11-3, the J gene TRBJ2-7; TRBD1 matches 8 bases. This CDR3 is 12 amino acids long. The V and J ends lost 5 bases and 6 bases, in that order; junction bases with no gene match: 3. Germline loops: CDR1 SGHNT, CDR2 YENEEA. CDR3 in amino acids: CASSQGAGEQYF. CDR3 bases: TGTGCCAGCAGCCAGGGGGCAGGCGAGCAGTACTTC.

This rearrangement joins TRBV24-1 to TRBJ2-1, with 8 bases fitting TRBD2. V trimming: 9 bases; J trimming: 9 bases; junction bases outside the gene matches: 12. CDR1 is KGHDR and CDR2 is SFDVKD in the germline V gene. The CDR3 is 14 residues long. In DNA form, the CDR3 reads TGTGCCACCGGGGGGACTAGTACTGCGGGTGAGCAGTTCTTC. Its translation is CATGGTSTAGEQFF.

This sequence joins TRBV5-1 and TRBJ1-5, with 9 positions matching TRBD1. The CDR3 is 17 amino acids. Germline V CDR1 and CDR2: SGHRS, YFSETQ. The V and J ends lost 0 bases and 4 bases, in that order; junction bases with no gene match: 8. CDR3 bases: TGCGCCAGCAGCTTGGGTTTAGGGGACAGGGATAATCAGCCCCAGCATTTT. It specifies CASSLGLGDRDNQPQHF.

A note on this clone: Other DNA sequences in this sample translate to the same CDR3. The chain couples TRBV12-3 or TRBV12-4 to TRBJ1-5; TRBD1 might be the D (6 bases). This CDR3 is built from 12 residues. Between the trimmed V and J ends, which lost 2 bases and 7 bases, there was a span of 6 bases. Here the CDR3 reads CASSLQGQPQHF. CDR3 DNA sequence: TGTGCCAGCAGTTTACAGGGGCAGCCCCAGCATTTT.

The chain has TRBV4-2 and TRBJ2-2; TRBD2 matches at 8 bases. From germline, CDR1 is LGHNA and CDR2 YNFKEQ. Trimming at V came to 3 bases and at J to 4 bases, leaving 7 bases not matched to a gene. This CDR3 has 16 residues. Here the CDR3 DNA reads TGTGCCAGCAGCCAGGGAGCGGGAGTGGGCACCGGGGAGCTGTTTTTT. Translated, it gives CASSQGAGVGTGELFF.

This clone was counted between two and nine times. This chain links TRBV11-2 with TRBJ2-1, with TRBD2 matching over 10 bases. The trim removed 1 base at V and 4 bases at J, leaving 4 bases unmatched. Germline assignment: CDR1 SGHAT and CDR2 FQNNGV. The CDR3 is made up of 16 amino acids. The CDR3 protein is CASSLGAGGGYNEQFF. In nucleotides, the CDR3 is TGTGCCAGCAGCTTAGGAGCGGGAGGGGGATACAATGAGCAGTTCTTC.